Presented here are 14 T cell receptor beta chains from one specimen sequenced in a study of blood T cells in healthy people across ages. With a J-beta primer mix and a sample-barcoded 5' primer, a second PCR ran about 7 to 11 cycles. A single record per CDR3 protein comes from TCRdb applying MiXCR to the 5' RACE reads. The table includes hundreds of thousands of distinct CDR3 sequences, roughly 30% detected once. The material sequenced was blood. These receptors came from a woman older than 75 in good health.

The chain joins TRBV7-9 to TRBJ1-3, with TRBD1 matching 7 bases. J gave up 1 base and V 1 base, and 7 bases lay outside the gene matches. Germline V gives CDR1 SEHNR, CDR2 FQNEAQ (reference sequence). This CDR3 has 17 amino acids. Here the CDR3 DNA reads TGTGCCAGCAGCTTAGAGGGTTGGGGACAGTCTGGAAACACCATATATTTT. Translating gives CASSLEGWGQSGNTIYF.

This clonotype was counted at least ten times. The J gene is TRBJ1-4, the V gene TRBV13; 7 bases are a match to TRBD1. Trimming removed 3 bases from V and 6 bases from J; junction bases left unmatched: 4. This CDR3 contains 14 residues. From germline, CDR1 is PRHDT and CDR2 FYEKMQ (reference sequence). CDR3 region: CASSFRDRYEKLFF. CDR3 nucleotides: TGTGCCAGCAGCTTCCGGGACAGATATGAAAAACTGTTTTTT.

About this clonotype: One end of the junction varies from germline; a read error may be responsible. CDR3 amino acids: CAGSSSGPQHF. CDR3 in DNA: TGTGCCGGCAGTTCCTCAGGGCCCCAGCATTTT. V is TRBV12-3 or TRBV12-4 and J is TRBJ1-5; no clear D. The CDR3 consists of 11 residues.

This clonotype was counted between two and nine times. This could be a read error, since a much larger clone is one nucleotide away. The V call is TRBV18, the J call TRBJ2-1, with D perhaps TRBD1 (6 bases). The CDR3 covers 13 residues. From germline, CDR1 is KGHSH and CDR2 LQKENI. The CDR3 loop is CAGSPQGNNEQFF. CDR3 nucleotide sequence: TGTGCCGGCTCACCACAGGGAAACAATGAGCAGTTCTTC.

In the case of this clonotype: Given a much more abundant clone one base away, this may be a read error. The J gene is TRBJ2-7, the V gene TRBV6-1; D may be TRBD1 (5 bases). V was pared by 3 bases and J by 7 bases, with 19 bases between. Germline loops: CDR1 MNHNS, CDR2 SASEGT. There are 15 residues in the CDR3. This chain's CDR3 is CASSDYGFNRGEQYF. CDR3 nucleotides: TGTGCCAGCAGTGACTACGGCTTCAATAGGGGAGAGCAGTACTTC.

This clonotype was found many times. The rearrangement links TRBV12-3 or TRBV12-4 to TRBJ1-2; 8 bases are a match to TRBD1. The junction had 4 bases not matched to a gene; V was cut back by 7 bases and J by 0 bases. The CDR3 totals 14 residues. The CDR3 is CASTPGGTNYGYTF. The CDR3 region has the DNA TGTGCCAGCACCCCAGGGGGCACTAACTATGGCTACACCTTC.

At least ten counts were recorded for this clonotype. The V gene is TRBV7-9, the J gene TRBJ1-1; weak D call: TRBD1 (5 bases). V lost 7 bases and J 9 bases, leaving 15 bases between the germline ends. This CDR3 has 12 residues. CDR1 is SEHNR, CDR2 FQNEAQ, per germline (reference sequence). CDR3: CASTLLKGQAFF. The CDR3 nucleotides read TGTGCCAGCACCCTTTTGAAGGGGCAAGCTTTCTTT.

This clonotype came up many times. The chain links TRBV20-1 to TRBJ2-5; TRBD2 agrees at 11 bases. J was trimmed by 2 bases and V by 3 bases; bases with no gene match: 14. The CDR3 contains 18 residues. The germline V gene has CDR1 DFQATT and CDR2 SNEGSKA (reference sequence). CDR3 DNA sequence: TGCAGTGCTAGTGGGGAGCTAGCGGGGGGACAATTTCAAGAGACCCAGTACTTC. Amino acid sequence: CSASGELAGGQFQETQYF.

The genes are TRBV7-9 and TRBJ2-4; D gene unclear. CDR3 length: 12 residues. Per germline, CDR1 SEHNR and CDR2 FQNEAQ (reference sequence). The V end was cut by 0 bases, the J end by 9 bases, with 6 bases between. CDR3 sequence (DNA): TGTGCCAGCAGCTTAGCATTGGGCATTCAGTACTTC. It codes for CASSLALGIQYF. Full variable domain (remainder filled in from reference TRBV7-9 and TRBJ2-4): DTGVSQNPRHKITKRGQNVTFRCDPISEHNRLYWYRQTLGQGPEFLTYFQNEAQLEKSRLLSDRFSAERPKGSFSTLEIQRTEQGDSAMYLCASSLALGIQYFGAGTRLSVL.

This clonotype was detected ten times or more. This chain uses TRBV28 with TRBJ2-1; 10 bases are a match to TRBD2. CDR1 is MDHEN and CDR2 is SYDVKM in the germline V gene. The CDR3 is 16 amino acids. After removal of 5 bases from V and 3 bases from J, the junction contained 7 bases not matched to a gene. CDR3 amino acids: CASSLAGAVYYNEQFF. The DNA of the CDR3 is TGTGCCAGCAGTCTAGCGGGGGCTGTATACTACAATGAGCAGTTCTTC.

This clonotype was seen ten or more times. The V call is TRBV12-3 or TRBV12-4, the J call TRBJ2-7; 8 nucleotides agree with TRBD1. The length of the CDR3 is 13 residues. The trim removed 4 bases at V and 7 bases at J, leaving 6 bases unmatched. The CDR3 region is CASSYGTGREQYF. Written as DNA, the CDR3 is TGTGCCAGCAGTTATGGGACAGGTAGAGAGCAGTACTTC.

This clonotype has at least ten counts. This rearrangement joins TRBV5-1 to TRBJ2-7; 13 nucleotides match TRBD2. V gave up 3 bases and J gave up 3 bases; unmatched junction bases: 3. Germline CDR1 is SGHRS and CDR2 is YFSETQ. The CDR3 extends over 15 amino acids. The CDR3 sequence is CASSSRTSGGYEQYF. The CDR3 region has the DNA TGCGCCAGCAGCTCCAGGACTAGCGGGGGCTACGAGCAGTACTTC.

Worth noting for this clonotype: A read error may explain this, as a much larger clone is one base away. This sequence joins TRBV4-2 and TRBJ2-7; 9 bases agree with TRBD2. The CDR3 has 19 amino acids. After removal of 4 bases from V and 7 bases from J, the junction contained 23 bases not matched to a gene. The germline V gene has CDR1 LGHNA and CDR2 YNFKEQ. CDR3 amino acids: CASSPRRAGGKSSYNEQYF. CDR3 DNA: TGTGCCAGCAGCCCCCGTCGAGCGGGGGGTAAGAGCTCCTACAATGAGCAGTACTTC.

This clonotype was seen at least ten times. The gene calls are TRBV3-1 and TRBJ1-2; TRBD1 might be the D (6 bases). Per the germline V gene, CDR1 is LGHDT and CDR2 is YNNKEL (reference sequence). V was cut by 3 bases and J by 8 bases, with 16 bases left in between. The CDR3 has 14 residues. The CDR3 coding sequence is TGTGCCAGCAGCCAGACAGGTTTAGGTACCGGCTACACCTTC. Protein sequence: CASSQTGLGTGYTF.